This TCR beta chain derives from a study of beta chain features in type 1 diabetes. Study-wide findings and caveats: Patients and controls would be equally affected if PCR favored shorter templates. Fewer insertions but more deletions were seen at VDJ junctions in type 1 diabetes patients. The naive, central memory and Treg TCRB repertoires showed an apparent similarity that was greater among patients than among healthy donors.

Comments on this clone: The antigen is undetermined.

Expressed TCRB transcripts were sequenced, since all the RNA that had been isolated was reverse transcribed. TCRdb's table, derived via immunoSEQ multiplex PCR, lists solely in-frame clones and lacks some. This repertoire shows around 40,000 clones, roughly 67% found once; its top ten account for 2% to 2.5%. Germline V CDR1 and CDR2: SNHLY, FYNNEI. CDR3 length: 15 residues. The ends were cut back, 8 bases at V and 6 bases at J, with 21 bases in the middle. A heparinised blood draw that averaged about 110 mL was obtained once from each donor. The chain has TRBV2 and TRBJ2-3; D might be TRBD2 (5 bases). The TCR was taken from a woman aged 25 to 39 in good health. Sequencing used Tregs from blood. In DNA, the CDR3 is TGTGCCAGCGCGGACTCTACGAGAAGTTCTGATACGCAGTATTTT. Its protein is CASADSTRSSDTQYF. Full variable domain (missing parts from reference TRBV2 and TRBJ2-3): EPEVTQTPSHQVTQMGQEVILRCVPISNHLYFYWYRQILGQKVEFLVSFYNNEISEKSEIFDDQFSVERPDGSNFTLKIRSTKLEDSAMYFCASADSTRSSDTQYFGPGTRLTVL.